The 9 T cell receptor beta chains below were found in one sample sequenced in a study of identical twins (dated by TCRdb to about 2016). Library method: 5' RACE. The instrument given in TCRdb is Illumina HiSeq 2000. Using fastp at Q25 and MiXCR, TCRdb reprocessed the public reads and kept productive beta chains. Duplicate CDR3 protein sequences are folded into a single record with the most common DNA and genes. The sample contains some 460,000 distinct CDR3 sequences, 11% to 15% of them found a single time. The biggest ten clones account for approximately 0.52% of the sample. These same data were also listed under a study on yellow fever vaccine responses in identical twins.

The sequenced material came from CD4+ T cells sorted from blood. These receptors were obtained from a woman between 18 and 29 years old in good health.

In its sample, this clonotype was seen a few times. This chain links TRBV5-1 with TRBJ2-1; D perhaps matches TRBD1 (6 bases). Trimming took off 0 bases at V and 7 bases at J, with 11 bases between the two ends. CDR1 and CDR2 from the germline V gene are SGHRS and YFSETQ. The CDR3 spans 14 residues. CDR3 region: CASSLVSGANEQFF. Here the CDR3 DNA reads TGCGCCAGCAGCTTGGTTTCAGGGGCGAATGAGCAGTTCTTC.

DNA of the CDR3: TGTGCCAGCAGTTTAAATTCGGGGCGGTACGAGCAGTACTTC. This sequence encodes CASSLNSGRYEQYF. The gene calls are TRBV28 and TRBJ2-7; either TRBD1 or TRBD2 may supply D (5 bases each). Germline lookup yields CDR1 MDHEN and CDR2 SYDVKM. CDR3 length: 14 amino acids. With 2 bases removed from V and 4 bases from J, the gap between germline ends came to 12 bases.

This clonotype has a handful of counts. CDR3 protein: CSARIRLAGRRYEQYF. DNA of the CDR3: TGCAGTGCTAGGATTAGACTAGCGGGGCGCAGATACGAGCAGTACTTC. This chain joins TRBV20-1 and TRBJ2-7, with 11 positions matching TRBD2. The ends lost 3 bases at V and 4 bases at J; junction bases unmatched: 11. The germline V gene has CDR1 DFQATT and CDR2 SNEGSKA (reference sequence). The CDR3 has 16 residues.

V and J are TRBV10-3 and TRBJ2-1, with TRBD2 matching over 8 bases. The junction had 3 bases not matched to a gene; V was cut back by 4 bases and J by 1 base. This CDR3 contains 15 residues. CDR1 ENHRY and CDR2 SYGVKD come from the germline V gene. CDR3 bases: TGTGCCATCAGTGCCCGGGGGGGATCCTACAATGAGCAGTTCTTC. It is translated as CAISARGGSYNEQFF.

This clonotype came up many times. This chain uses TRBV5-1 with TRBJ2-7, with D unclear. The CDR3 runs to 17 residues. Trimming shortened V by 2 bases and J by 5 bases, and 23 bases separated the two germline ends. Germline values: CDR1 SGHRS, CDR2 YFSETQ. For the CDR3, the DNA is TGCGCCAGCAGCTTCCGCCCCCGAGTAGGAAACCGAAACGAGCAGTACTTC. As protein: CASSFRPRVGNRNEQYF.

The chain has TRBV5-5 and TRBJ2-7; no reliable D call. Trimming cost V 0 bases and J 6 bases, with 16 bases left between them. CDR3 size: 15 residues. Germline CDR1 and CDR2: SGHKS and YYEKEE (reference sequence). This CDR3 is CASSLGAARVGEQYF. The DNA of the CDR3 is TGTGCCAGCAGCTTGGGCGCTGCACGGGTCGGCGAGCAGTACTTC.

This chain uses TRBV20-1 with TRBJ2-2, with D possibly being TRBD1 (5 bases). In germline, CDR1 is DFQATT, CDR2 SNEGSKA (reference sequence). Trimming stripped 0 bases from V and 3 bases from J, with 11 bases between. The CDR3 covers 15 residues. The CDR3 loop is CSARDGASYTGELFF. In DNA form, the CDR3 reads TGCAGTGCTAGAGATGGGGCAAGCTACACCGGGGAGCTGTTTTTT.

This clonotype has just a few counts. The chain couples TRBV20-1 to TRBJ1-1; D call uncertain. The V end was cut by 2 bases, the J end by 0 bases, with 7 bases between. Germline V gene sequence: CDR1 DFQATT, CDR2 SNEGSKA (reference sequence). This CDR3 contains 13 residues. In nucleotides, the CDR3 is TGCAGTGCTAGATTCAGGCTGAACACTGAAGCTTTCTTT. Its protein product is CSARFRLNTEAFF.

This clonotype was picked up a small number of times. The J gene is TRBJ2-1, the V gene TRBV30; 10 nucleotides match TRBD2. CDR1 is GTSNPN, CDR2 SVGIG, per germline (reference sequence). V gave up 5 bases and J gave up 2 bases; unmatched junction bases: 0. This CDR3 spans 13 amino acids. In nucleotides, the CDR3 is TGTGCCTGGGGACTAGCGGCCTACAATGAGCAGTTCTTC. Translating gives CAWGLAAYNEQFF.